This TCR beta chain was profiled in a study of control samples from healthy donors and cancer patients (TCRdb year 2020). About this clone: There is no known antigen for this receptor. No much larger clone is present one base from it, and per-base qualities are unavailable.

Library generation was performed with the immunoSEQ multiplex PCR assay. TCRdb took this table from immuneACCESS and kept in-frame rearrangements with V and J called. Such tables lack part of the clones; where checked against another copy, unresolved V genes explain under half of the gap, and the rest is unexplained. Present in this sample are about 130,000 clones, roughly 90% of which were seen just once. The biggest ten clones account for approximately 8.6% of the sample. The germline V gene (reference sequence) supplies CDR1 LNHDA and CDR2 SQIVND. V is shortened by 3 bases, J by 6 bases, and the region joining them spans 15 bases. Including cysteine and phenylalanine, the CDR3 has 14 amino acids. Left in the record is the CDR3 DNA by itself, 42 bases read in frame from the first base.

Specimen: blood. The chain is assembled from TRBV19 and TRBJ2-7; a tentative D call is TRBD2 (6 bases match). This clonotype was sampled from a young man in good health. In nucleotides, the sequence is TGTGCCAGTAGTATCGACGGGACTGACTTCGAGCAGTACTTC. It specifies CASSIDGTDFEQYF.